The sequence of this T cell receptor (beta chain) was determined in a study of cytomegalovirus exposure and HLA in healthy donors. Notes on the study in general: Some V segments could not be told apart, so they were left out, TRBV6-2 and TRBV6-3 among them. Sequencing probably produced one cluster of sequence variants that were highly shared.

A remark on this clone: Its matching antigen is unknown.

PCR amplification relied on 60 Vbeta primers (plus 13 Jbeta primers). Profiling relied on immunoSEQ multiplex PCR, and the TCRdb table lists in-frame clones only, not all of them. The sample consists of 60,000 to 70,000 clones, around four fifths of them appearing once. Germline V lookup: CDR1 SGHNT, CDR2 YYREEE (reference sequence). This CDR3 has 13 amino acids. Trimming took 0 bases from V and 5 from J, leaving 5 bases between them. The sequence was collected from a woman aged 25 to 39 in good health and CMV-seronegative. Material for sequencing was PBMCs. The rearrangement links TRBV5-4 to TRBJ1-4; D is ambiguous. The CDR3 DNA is TGTGCCAGCAGCTTGGCACAGAATGAAAAACTGTTTTTT. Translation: CASSLAQNEKLFF.